This T cell receptor beta chain comes out of a study of CD8 T cells in ankylosing spondylitis (dated by TCRdb to about 2017). Study-wide context: The study set out to find disease-linked TCR variants by profiling T cell receptor beta repertoires in ankylosing spondylitis patients and healthy donors. The whole study cohort included 108 healthy donors and around 25 ankylosing spondylitis patients. Peripheral blood was sampled, and synovial fluid was additionally collected from ankylosing spondylitis patients.

Worth noting for this clonotype: Its target antigen remains unknown. There are no base qualities to consult, and no much larger clone falls within one base.

From the cysteine through the phenylalanine, the CDR3 covers 15 amino acids. Left in the record is the CDR3 DNA by itself, 45 bases read in frame from the first base. Germline trimming: 5 bases from V, 5 bases from J; junction bases outside gene matches: 7. For CDR1 and CDR2, the germline V gene lists SGHTA and FQGNSA. The full study reports these points: In peripheral blood, the disease-linked clones were found at relatively low frequencies and had a CD8+ phenotype. The disease-linked clones were reported as significantly enriched in matched synovial fluid samples from ankylosing spondylitis patients. Some motif variants had previously been reported in the synovial fluid and blood of reactive arthritis patients, which suggests shared mechanisms of disease initiation. A TCR beta motif of fewer than 10 highly homologous amino acid variants appeared characteristic of blood from ankylosing spondylitis patients.

Instrument on record: Illumina HiSeq 2500. Quantitative 5'-RACE with molecular barcodes was the method used to prepare the TCR beta libraries. Turning to the authors' computational methods: A new computational method, built on a probabilistic model of VDJ rearrangement, was used to identify disease-linked TCR variants. TCRdb reran the public reads through fastp at Q25 and MiXCR, keeping productive beta chains. Rows are combined by CDR3 protein, so each entry shows the most common genes and DNA. The V and J calls and clone size come from TCRdb's table, not from the authors' own analysis. The table for this sample lists tens of thousands of distinct CDR3 sequences; around 26% of them were counted only once. The ten largest account for around 59% of the sample.

This clonotype originated in a male donor with ankylosing spondylitis or in good health (not recorded which). This chain is built from TRBV7-2 and TRBJ2-1; 9 bases in the middle match TRBD2. The source material was blood, either unsorted or a sorted T cell fraction (not recorded which). The nucleotides are TGTGCCAGCAGCACCCGTAGCGGGAGCGACAATGAGCAGTTCTTC. It encodes CASSTRSGSDNEQFF.